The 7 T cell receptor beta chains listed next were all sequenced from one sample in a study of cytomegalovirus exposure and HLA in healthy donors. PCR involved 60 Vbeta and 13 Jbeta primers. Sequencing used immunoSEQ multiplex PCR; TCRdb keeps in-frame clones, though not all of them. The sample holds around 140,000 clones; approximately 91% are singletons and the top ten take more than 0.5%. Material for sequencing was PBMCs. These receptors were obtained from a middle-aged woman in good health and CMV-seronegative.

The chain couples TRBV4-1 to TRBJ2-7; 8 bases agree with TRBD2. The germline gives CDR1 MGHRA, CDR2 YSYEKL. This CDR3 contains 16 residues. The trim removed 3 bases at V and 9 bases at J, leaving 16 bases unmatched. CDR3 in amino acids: CASSHMGETSDRRQYF. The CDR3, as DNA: TGCGCCAGCAGCCACATGGGGGAGACTAGCGACAGACGGCAGTACTTC.

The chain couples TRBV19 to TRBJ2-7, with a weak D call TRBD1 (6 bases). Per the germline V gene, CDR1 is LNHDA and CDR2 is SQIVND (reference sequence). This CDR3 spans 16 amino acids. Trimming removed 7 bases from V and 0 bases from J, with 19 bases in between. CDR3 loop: CASTPGPQGTSYEQYF. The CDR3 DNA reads TGTGCCAGTACCCCCGGACCCCAGGGGACCTCCTACGAGCAGTACTTC.

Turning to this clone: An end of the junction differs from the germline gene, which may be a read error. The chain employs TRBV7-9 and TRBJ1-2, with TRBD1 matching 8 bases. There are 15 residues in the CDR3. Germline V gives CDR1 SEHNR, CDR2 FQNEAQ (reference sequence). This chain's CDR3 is CSSSLGTGRVYGYTF. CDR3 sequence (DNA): TGTTCCAGCAGCTTAGGGACAGGCCGGGTCTATGGCTACACCTTC. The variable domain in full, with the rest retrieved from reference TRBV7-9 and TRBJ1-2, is DTGVSQNPRHKITKRGQNVTFRCDPISEHNRLYWYRQTLGQGPEFLTYFQNEAQLEKSRLLSDRFSAERPKGSFSTLEIQRTEQGDSAMYLCSSSLGTGRVYGYTFGSGTRLTVV.

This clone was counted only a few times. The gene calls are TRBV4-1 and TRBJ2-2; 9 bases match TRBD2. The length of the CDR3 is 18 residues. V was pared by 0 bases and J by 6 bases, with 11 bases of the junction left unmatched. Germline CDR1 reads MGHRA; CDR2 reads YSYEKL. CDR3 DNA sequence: TGCGCCAGCAGCCAAGATAGGTCAGTAGCGGGAGCTGCCGGGGAGCTGTTTTTT. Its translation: CASSQDRSVAGAAGELFF.

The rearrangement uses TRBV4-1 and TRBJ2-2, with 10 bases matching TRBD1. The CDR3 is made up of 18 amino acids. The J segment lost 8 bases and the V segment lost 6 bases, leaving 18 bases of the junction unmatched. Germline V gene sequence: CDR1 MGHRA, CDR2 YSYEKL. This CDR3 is CASRAGSFRDRGMGELFF. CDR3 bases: TGCGCCAGCAGAGCTGGATCTTTCCGGGACAGGGGAATGGGGGAGCTGTTTTTT.

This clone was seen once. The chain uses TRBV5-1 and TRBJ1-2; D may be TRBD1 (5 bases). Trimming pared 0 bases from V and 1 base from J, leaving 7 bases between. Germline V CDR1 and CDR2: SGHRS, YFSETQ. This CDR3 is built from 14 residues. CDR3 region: CASSLDDSNYGYTF. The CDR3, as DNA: TGCGCCAGCAGCTTGGATGACAGTAACTATGGCTACACCTTC.

This CDR3 is CASRPQGGNQPQHF. CDR3 nucleotide sequence: TGTGCCAGCAGACCTCAGGGGGGAAATCAGCCCCAGCATTTT. The V and J genes are TRBV6-1 and TRBJ1-5, with TRBD1 matching 7 bases. The V gene end was trimmed by 6 bases and the J gene end by 4 bases; junction bases not matched to a gene: 6. Germline V gene data show CDR1 as MNHNS and CDR2 as SASEGT. The CDR3 runs to 14 residues.